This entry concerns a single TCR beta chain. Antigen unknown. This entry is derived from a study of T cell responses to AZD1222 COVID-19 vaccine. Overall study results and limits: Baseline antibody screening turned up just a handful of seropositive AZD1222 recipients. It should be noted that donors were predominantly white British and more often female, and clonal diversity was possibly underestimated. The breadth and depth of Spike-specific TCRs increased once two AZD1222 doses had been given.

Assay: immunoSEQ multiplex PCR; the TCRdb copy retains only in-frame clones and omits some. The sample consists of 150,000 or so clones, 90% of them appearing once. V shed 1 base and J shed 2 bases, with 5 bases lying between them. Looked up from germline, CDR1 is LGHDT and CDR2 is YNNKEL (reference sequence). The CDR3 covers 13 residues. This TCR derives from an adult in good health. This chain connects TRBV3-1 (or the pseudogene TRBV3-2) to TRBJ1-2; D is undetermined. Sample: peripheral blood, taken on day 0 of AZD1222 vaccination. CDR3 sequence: CASSQAGNYGYTF. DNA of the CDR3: TGTGCCAGCAGCCAAGCGGGGAACTATGGCTACACCTTC.